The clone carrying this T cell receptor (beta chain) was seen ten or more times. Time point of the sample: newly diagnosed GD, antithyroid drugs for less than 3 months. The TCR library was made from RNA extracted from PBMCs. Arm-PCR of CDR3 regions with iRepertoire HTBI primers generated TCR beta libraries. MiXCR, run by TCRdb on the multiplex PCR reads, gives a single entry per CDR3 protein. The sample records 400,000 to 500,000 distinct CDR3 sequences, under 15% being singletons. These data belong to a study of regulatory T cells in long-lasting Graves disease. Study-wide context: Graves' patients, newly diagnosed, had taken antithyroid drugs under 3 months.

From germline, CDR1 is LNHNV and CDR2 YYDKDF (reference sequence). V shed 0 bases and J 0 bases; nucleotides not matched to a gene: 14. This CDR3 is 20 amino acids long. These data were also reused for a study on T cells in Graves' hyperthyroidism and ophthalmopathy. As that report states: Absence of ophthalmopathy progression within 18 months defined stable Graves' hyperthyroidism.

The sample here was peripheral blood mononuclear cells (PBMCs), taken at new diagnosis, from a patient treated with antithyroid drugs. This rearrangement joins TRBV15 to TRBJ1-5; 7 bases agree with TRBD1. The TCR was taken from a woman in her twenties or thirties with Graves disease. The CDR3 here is CATSRDYARDRSLSNQPQHF. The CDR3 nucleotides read TGTGCCACCAGCAGAGATTATGCCCGGGACAGAAGTCTTAGCAATCAGCCCCAGCATTTT.